This TCR beta chain emerged from a study of beta chain features in type 1 diabetes. Study findings and constraints: The similarity of naive, central memory and Treg TCRB repertoires appeared greater among patients than among healthy donors. At VDJ recombination sites, type 1 diabetes patients had fewer insertions and more deleted nucleotides. In these data, an HLA type influence on TCRB rearrangement remained unresolved.

Germline V gene lookup returns CDR1 GTSNPN and CDR2 SVGIG (reference sequence). CDR3 size: 15 residues. The trim removed 1 base at V and 0 bases at J, leaving 4 bases unmatched. About this clone itself: What it recognizes is unknown.

Expressed TCRB transcripts got sequenced, as all isolated RNA was reverse transcribed. Generated by immunoSEQ multiplex PCR, the TCRdb table keeps only in-frame clones and is missing some. The data show under 500,000 clones, around 30% seen once. A CD45RO/CCR7/CD25/CD127/CD95/CD27 panel sorted naive, central memory, regulatory and stem cell-like memory CD4+ cells. This chain links TRBV30 with TRBJ2-3; 7 bases are a match to TRBD1. The sequencing input was naive CD4+ T cells from blood. This sequence was found in a man younger than 30 in good health. The CDR3 DNA reads TGTGCCTGGAGTGACAGGGGCCCAAGCACAGATACGCAGTATTTT. This codes for CAWSDRGPSTDTQYF.